These T cell receptor beta chains were read from a single sample in a study of CD8+CD57+ T cells in acquired aplastic anemia. TCRdb called the reads again in MiXCR, with one record for every CDR3 protein. The sample lists roughly 250,000 distinct CDR3 sequences, around 46% occurring once. Material: sorted CD4+, CD8+, or CD8+CD57+ T cells (not recorded which) from PBMCs. Every receptor here comes from a human donor with aplastic anemia. Both conserved end residues are part of each CDR3. A D gene is named only where the DNA matches it firmly.

>TRBJ2-6|TRBV11-2|.
CASSLEPGPSGANVLTF
>TRBJ2-3|TRBV20-1|.
CSLGGPTDAQYF
>TRBJ2-1|TRBV10-1|.
CASSRGASGEQFF
>TRBJ2-7|TRBV27|.
CASSLRGFLEGRYEQYF
>TRBJ1-1|TRBV5-1|.
CASSPSGLGLEAFF
>TRBJ2-2|TRBV10-3|.
CAISRRNTGELFF
>TRBJ2-2|TRBV7-9|.
CASSLAVDGARELFF
>TRBJ1-2|TRBV7-9|.
CASSHGRRGDYGYTF
>TRBJ2-1|TRBV7-2|.
CDQDNEQFF
>TRBJ2-3|TRBV19|TRBD2
CASSMIASGSTDTQYF
>TRBJ2-7|TRBV20-1|.
CSARDHTSQGRSYEQYF
>TRBJ2-3|TRBV14|TRBD2
CASSPTSGQHDTQYF
>TRBJ1-3|TRBV2|.
CASSKSGNTIYF
>TRBJ2-3|TRBV20-1|TRBD2
CSAPGLAGEGSTDTQYF
>TRBJ1-6|TRBV9|TRBD1
CASSVGDRVSPLHF
>TRBJ1-2|TRBV16|TRBD1
CASSHSGTGSGYTF
>TRBJ1-4|TRBV27|TRBD1
CASSQGAYREKLFF
>TRBJ2-7|TRBV12-3/TRBV12-4|TRBD2
CASRGLAGAAYEQYF
>TRBJ1-3|TRBV2|.
CASTSGANYGGNTIYF
>TRBJ2-3|TRBV20-1|TRBD2
CSADARRDYGFVSDTQYF
>TRBJ2-2|TRBV24-1|.
CATSDFSGLTGELFF
>TRBJ2-4|TRBV5-6|TRBD2
CASSLLGGEDIQYF
>TRBJ1-1|TRBV7-9|.
CASSLPIW
>TRBJ1-5|TRBV7-9|TRBD1
CASSPRTGGPNQPQHF
>TRBJ1-5|TRBV7-2|TRBD1
CASSPGTGAQPQHF
>TRBJ2-2|TRBV29-1|TRBD2
CSAVRREGLTGELFF
>TRBJ1-1|TRBV2|.
CASSEGQGTEAFF
>TRBJ2-6|TRBV20-1|.
CSAREEDRSSGANVLTF
>TRBJ1-2|TRBV19|.
CASSIDHSSYGYTF
>TRBJ1-4|TRBV10-3|.
CAIGGILGEKLFF
>TRBJ1-4|TRBV4-3|.
CASSLTPGGTNEKLFF
>TRBJ1-1|TRBV20-1|.
CSARVMGPNTEAFF
>TRBJ1-2|TRBV6-5|.
CASGRAARYYGYTF
>TRBJ1-2|TRBV7-8|.
CASSLERGGYGYTF
>TRBJ2-4|TRBV27|.
CASTGQDKNIQYF
>TRBJ2-7|TRBV20-1|.
CSARGQGGTYEQYF
>TRBJ2-7|TRBV29-1|TRBD1
CSVEANDRVDEQYF
>TRBJ2-7|TRBV9|TRBD1
CASSVEAGGTYEQYF
>TRBJ1-1|TRBV28|.
CASAENTEAFF
>TRBJ2-5|TRBV15|TRBD2
CATSRDSGGAEETQYF
>TRBJ1-1|TRBV14|.
CDSSFYICSARGTGDTEAFF